This T cell receptor (beta chain) emerged from a study of blood T cells in healthy people across ages. A second roughly 6 to 11 cycle PCR used barcoded and J-beta primers. TCRdb called the 5' RACE reads again in MiXCR, with one record for every CDR3 protein. The sample records 1.5 million to 1.8 million distinct CDR3 sequences, about 42% being singletons. There are many counts of this clonotype. What it recognizes is unknown. Study observations and caveats: Underestimates were what the diversity estimates from one million T cells were considered to be. With donor CMV status unknown, expanded clonotype changes were possibly confounded.

The specimen sequenced was blood. This sequence originates from a woman under 30 in good health.

CDR3 amino acids: CATRDSSYEQYF. In nucleotides, the CDR3 is TGTGCCACCCGGGACAGTTCCTACGAGCAGTACTTC. The chain employs TRBV27 and TRBJ2-7; the match to TRBD1 covers 7 bases. Germline V lookup: CDR1 MNHEY, CDR2 SMNVEV (reference sequence). The CDR3 runs to 12 residues. V gave up 10 bases and J gave up 1 base; unmatched junction bases: 4.